This entry lists 14 T cell receptor beta chains sequenced from one sample in a study of blood T cell repertoires in COVID-19. The protocol was immunoSEQ multiplex PCR, while the TCRdb copy is restricted to in-frame clones and leaves out a portion. This table holds roughly 280,000 clones, around 90% found once. Material: peripheral blood. Receptors were obtained from a woman in her sixties or seventies with COVID-19, enrolled during active disease.

The chain uses TRBV30 and TRBJ2-7; no clear D gene. The CDR3 loop spans 13 amino acids. Germline values: CDR1 GTSNPN, CDR2 SVGIG (reference sequence). V was shortened by 2 bases and J by 2 bases, with 10 bases between the two germline ends. The CDR3 sequence is CAWSLGWPYEQYF. The CDR3 bases are TGTGCCTGGAGTCTGGGCTGGCCCTACGAGCAGTACTTC.

The chain is built from TRBV7-3 and TRBJ2-5, with D possibly matching TRBD2 (5 bases). Trimming took 4 bases from V and 5 from J, leaving 11 bases between them. Per the germline V gene, CDR1 is SGHTA and CDR2 is FQGTGA. The CDR3 covers 13 residues. The CDR3 reads CASSSSRGETQYF. The CDR3 nucleotides are TGTGCCAGCAGCTCTAGCCGCGGGGAGACCCAGTACTTC.

This clone was picked up a small number of times. This chain links TRBV5-6 with TRBJ1-2, with a possible D match to TRBD1 (6 bases). The CDR3 totals 15 residues. Germline values: CDR1 SGHDT, CDR2 YYEEEE. Trimming stripped 2 bases from V and 2 bases from J, with 13 bases between. CDR3 DNA sequence: TGTGCCAGCAGCTTTGGACAGCTAGCCAACTATGGCTACACCTTC. As protein: CASSFGQLANYGYTF.

The chain uses TRBV4-1 and TRBJ1-3; TRBD1 matches at 7 bases. The CDR3 is 18 residues long. Germline V gene sequence: CDR1 MGHRA, CDR2 YSYEKL. With 1 base clipped from V and 0 bases from J, the junction kept 9 bases outside the gene matches. CDR3 DNA: TGCGCCAGCAGCCAAGTGTTCGGAGGGGGCGGCTCTGGAAACACCATATATTTT. Translation gives CASSQVFGGGGSGNTIYF.

The rearrangement links TRBV19 to TRBJ1-5, with a possible D match to TRBD1 (5 bases). This CDR3 contains 17 residues. The germline V and J ends were trimmed by 5 bases and 1 base, with 18 bases remaining between them. Germline-derived CDR1 and CDR2 are LNHDA and SQIVND (reference sequence). This CDR3 is CASSPRTSGVSNQPQHF. The DNA for the CDR3 is TGTGCCAGTAGTCCGCGGACCTCGGGGGTAAGCAATCAGCCCCAGCATTTT. The full variable domain, completed using reference TRBV19 and TRBJ1-5, is DGGITQSPKYLFRKEGQNVTLSCEQNLNHDAMYWYRQDPGQGLRLIYYSQIVNDFQKGDIAEGYSVSREKKESFPLTVTSAQKNPTAFYLCASSPRTSGVSNQPQHFGDGTRLSIL.

CDR3 residues: CASGDRADRTANEKLFF. CDR3 bases: TGTGCCAGCGGCGACAGGGCCGACCGGACAGCTAATGAAAAACTGTTTTTT. The chain joins TRBV7-9 to TRBJ1-4, with 7 nucleotides matching TRBD1. Unmatched junction bases numbered 15, after V lost 8 bases and J lost 3 bases. The CDR3 length is 17 residues. In germline, CDR1 is SEHNR, CDR2 FQNEAQ (reference sequence).

This chain links TRBV18 with TRBJ2-7, with 9 nucleotides matching TRBD1. Per the germline V gene, CDR1 is KGHSH and CDR2 is LQKENI. The CDR3 is 16 residues long. Germline trimming cut 3 bases from V and 2 bases from J; bases unmatched to any gene: 8. The CDR3 DNA reads as TGTGCCAGCTCACCCCCGGCAGGGACAGGGCCCTACGAGCAGTACTTC. It is translated as CASSPPAGTGPYEQYF.

This chain joins TRBV9 and TRBJ2-7; 9 bases agree with TRBD1. The germline gives CDR1 SGDLS, CDR2 YYNGEE. This CDR3 has 15 amino acids. The junction had 10 bases not matched to a gene; V was cut back by 3 bases and J by 6 bases. CDR3 nucleotides: TGTGCCAGCAGCGAGACAGGGGGTGGATCTGGCGAGCAGTACTTC. Encoded protein: CASSETGGGSGEQYF.

The CDR3 loop is CASSPFGTGGNQPQHF. Here the CDR3 DNA reads TGTGCCAGCTCACCTTTCGGGACAGGAGGCAATCAGCCCCAGCATTTT. V gene TRBV18 combines with J gene TRBJ1-5, with 8 bases identical to TRBD1. CDR1 is KGHSH, CDR2 LQKENI, per germline. This CDR3 region has 16 residues. V lost 3 bases to trimming and J lost 2 bases; unmatched junction nucleotides: 6.

Here the CDR3 reads CASSRPGLAGETDTQYF. As DNA, the CDR3 is TGTGCCAGCAGCCGCCCGGGACTAGCGGGAGAGACAGATACGCAGTATTTT. The J gene is TRBJ2-3, the V gene TRBV5-4, with 14 nucleotides matching TRBD2. The CDR3 has 17 amino acids. J gave up 3 bases and V 4 bases, and 7 bases lay outside the gene matches. The germline CDR1 and CDR2 sequences are SGHNT and YYREEE (reference sequence).

V usage is TRBV7-7 and J usage is TRBJ2-5, with D tentatively TRBD2 (6 bases). The CDR3 covers 13 residues. V was shortened by 3 bases and J by 5 bases, with 10 bases between the two germline ends. The germline V gene encodes CDR1 SSHAT and CDR2 FNYEAQ (reference sequence). CDR3 sequence (DNA): TGTGCCAGCAGCTTCGGCGGGATGGAGACCCAGTACTTC. Its protein is CASSFGGMETQYF.

V and J are TRBV7-3 and TRBJ2-1; 8 bases align to TRBD1. Looked up from germline, CDR1 is SGHTA and CDR2 is FQGTGA. The V segment lost 2 bases and the J segment 8 bases; nucleotides outside the gene matches: 8. The length of the CDR3 is 15 residues. CDR3 region: CASSLYGQGSHEQFF. CDR3 nucleotide sequence: TGTGCCAGCAGCTTATATGGACAGGGCAGTCATGAGCAGTTCTTC.

V is TRBV19 and J is TRBJ1-4, with D possibly matching TRBD1 (5 bases). V was clipped by 3 bases and J by 4 bases, with 9 bases between them. This CDR3 comprises 14 residues. Germline CDR1 reads LNHDA; CDR2 reads SQIVND (reference sequence). CDR3 DNA: TGTGCCAGTAGTATCAAGGGGATTAATGAAAAACTGTTTTTT. It codes for CASSIKGINEKLFF.

V usage is TRBV30 and J usage is TRBJ2-2, with D possibly being TRBD2 (6 bases). The germline V gene has CDR1 GTSNPN and CDR2 SVGIG (reference sequence). Trimming took 0 bases from V and 4 from J, leaving 12 bases between them. The CDR3 runs 15 residues. The CDR3 sequence is CAWSVPWGVTGELFF. The DNA for the CDR3 is TGTGCCTGGAGTGTACCGTGGGGGGTCACCGGGGAGCTGTTTTTT.